The 15 T cell receptor beta chains listed next were all sequenced from one sample in a study of shared clonotypes between healthy human individuals. Assay used: immunoSEQ multiplex PCR; TCRdb lists only in-frame clones, some missing. The table has over 95,000 clones, about 63% seen once; the top ten hold about a quarter. Material for sequencing was memory CD8+ T cells sorted from blood. Subset meaning: CD45RO+ cells pooled with CCR7-negative TemRA cells. The receptor source for this set is a woman aged 25-40 years in good health.

This clone has a count of ten or more. The chain joins TRBV7-8 to TRBJ2-1; TRBD2 aligns across 8 bases. The CDR3 consists of 19 residues. Germline CDR1 reads SGHVS; CDR2 reads FQNEAQ. V dropped 4 bases and J dropped 0; count of bases not matched to a gene: 14. DNA of the CDR3: TGTGCCAGCAGCTCCGCAGACGGACTAGCCGAAAGCTCCTACAATGAGCAGTTCTTC. As protein: CASSSADGLAESSYNEQFF.

The rearrangement links TRBV4-2 to TRBJ1-1; D remains unclear. CDR3 length: 16 residues. CDR1 is LGHNA and CDR2 is YNFKEQ in the germline V gene. V was clipped by 3 bases and J by 4 bases, with 18 bases between them. This CDR3 reads CASSHPQTGRPTEAFF. Here the CDR3 DNA reads TGTGCCAGCAGCCACCCCCAAACGGGTAGGCCCACTGAAGCTTTCTTT.

The V gene is TRBV10-3, the J gene TRBJ1-2; 7 positions match TRBD1. Germline loops: CDR1 ENHRY, CDR2 SYGVKD. The CDR3 length is 13 residues. Unmatched junction bases numbered 6, after V lost 3 bases and J lost 8 bases. CDR3 sequence reads: CAISDTGVGGYTF. CDR3 nucleotides: TGTGCCATCAGTGATACAGGGGTCGGAGGCTACACCTTC.

This chain connects TRBV25-1 to TRBJ2-7, with D possibly matching TRBD2 (6 bases). The germline V gene encodes CDR1 MGHDK and CDR2 SYGVNS. The CDR3 totals 15 residues. Trimming shortened V by 3 bases and J by 0 bases, and 12 bases separated the two germline ends. The CDR3 region is CASSENSGNSYEQYF. CDR3 bases: TGTGCCAGCAGTGAGAATAGCGGAAACTCCTACGAGCAGTACTTC.

The chain joins TRBV4-2 to TRBJ2-2; maybe TRBD1 (6 bases). Deletions cut 4 bases from V and 7 bases from J, with 10 bases between. The germline V gene has CDR1 LGHNA and CDR2 YNFKEQ. The CDR3 runs 13 residues. CDR3: CASSPQGYGELFF. In nucleotides, the CDR3 is TGTGCCAGCAGCCCACAGGGTTACGGGGAGCTGTTTTTT.

The rearrangement links TRBV5-4 to TRBJ2-3; D not certain. The CDR3 has 16 amino acids. Trimming removed 0 bases from V and 2 bases from J, with 13 bases in between. Germline CDR1 and CDR2: SGHNT and YYREEE (reference sequence). This chain's CDR3 is CASSLGVRTATDTQYF. The DNA for the CDR3 is TGTGCCAGCAGCTTGGGGGTAAGGACGGCCACAGATACGCAGTATTTT.

The chain is built from TRBV5-5 and TRBJ1-1; weak D call: TRBD1 (5 bases). Trimming took 0 bases from V and 3 from J, leaving 12 bases between them. This CDR3 comprises 15 residues. CDR1 SGHKS and CDR2 YYEKEE come from the germline V gene (reference sequence). As DNA, the CDR3 is TGTGCCAGCAGCTTGGTTGGGCAGGGATACACTGAAGCTTTCTTT. Translating gives CASSLVGQGYTEAFF. The full variable domain, with the rest looked up from reference TRBV5-5 and TRBJ1-1, is DAGVTQSPTHLIKTRGQQVTLRCSPISGHKSVSWYQQVLGQGPQFIFQYYEKEERGRGNFPDRFSARQFPNYSSELNVNALLLGDSALYLCASSLVGQGYTEAFFGQGTRLTVV.

This clone was seen many times. The CDR3 bases are TGTGCCAGCAGTACCGACGACACCCACTATGGCTACACCTTC. This encodes CASSTDDTHYGYTF. V is TRBV6-1 and J is TRBJ1-2; the D is unclear. Germline V gene data show CDR1 as MNHNS and CDR2 as SASEGT. V was cut by 5 bases and J by 3 bases, with 13 bases left in between. The length of the CDR3 is 14 residues.

J is TRBJ2-1 and V is TRBV11-2; TRBD2 aligns across 8 bases. V trimming: 6 bases; J trimming: 6 bases; junction bases outside the gene matches: 10. Germline CDR1 reads SGHAT; CDR2 reads FQNNGV. The CDR3 consists of 15 residues. This chain's CDR3 is CASREGSGSFNEQFF. CDR3 DNA sequence: TGTGCCAGCAGGGAGGGCAGCGGGAGTTTCAATGAGCAGTTCTTC.

The chain recombines TRBV6-5 with TRBJ1-1, with a tentative D call TRBD1 (6 bases). Germline V gene lookup returns CDR1 MNHEY and CDR2 SVGAGI. Trimming took off 2 bases at V and 5 bases at J, with 12 bases between the two ends. This CDR3 is built from 14 residues. The CDR3 loop reads CASSYKGGQTEAFF. CDR3 sequence (DNA): TGTGCCAGCAGTTACAAAGGGGGGCAGACTGAAGCTTTCTTT.

This chain uses TRBV16 with TRBJ2-7, with unresolved D. Trimming shortened V by 3 bases and J by 6 bases, and 9 bases separated the two germline ends. Germline loops: CDR1 KGHSY, CDR2 FQNENV. The CDR3 contains 12 residues. The CDR3 loop is CASSHGYSEQYF. The CDR3 bases are TGTGCCAGCAGCCATGGTTATTCCGAGCAGTACTTC.

This chain joins TRBV7-2 and TRBJ2-3; D unclear. V was cut by 3 bases and J by 1 base, with 5 bases left in between. This CDR3 is 13 amino acids long. In germline, CDR1 is SGHTA, CDR2 FQGNSA. CDR3: CASSLYGTDTQYF. CDR3 coding DNA: TGTGCCAGCAGCTTGTACGGCACAGATACGCAGTATTTT.

The chain links TRBV5-1 to TRBJ2-2; tentative D call: TRBD2 (6 bases). Trimming cost V 1 base and J 3 bases, with 10 bases left between them. This CDR3 comprises 15 residues. CDR1 is SGHRS, CDR2 YFSETQ, per germline. The CDR3 nucleotides are TGCGCCAGCAGCTTGTCGGGGGTAGACACCGGGGAGCTGTTTTTT. Its translation is CASSLSGVDTGELFF. Looking up the rest from reference TRBV5-1 and TRBJ2-2 gives the full variable domain: KAGVTQTPRYLIKTRGQQVTLSCSPISGHRSVSWYQQTPGQGLQFLFEYFSETQRNKGNFPGRFSGRQFSNSRSEMNVSTLELGDSALYLCASSLSGVDTGELFFGEGSRLTVL.

The J gene is TRBJ2-7, the V gene TRBV29-1; D not certain. Germline loops: CDR1 SQVTM, CDR2 ANQGSEA. This CDR3 is 13 amino acids long. The V gene lost 0 bases and the J gene lost 6 bases, with 12 bases spanning the gap. The CDR3 sequence is CSVEDDTSPEQYF. The CDR3 DNA reads as TGCAGCGTTGAAGATGATACCTCCCCCGAGCAGTACTTC.

This chain uses TRBV11-2 with TRBJ2-1, with a weak D call TRBD1 (5 bases). V lost 7 bases and J lost 4, with 14 bases in between. The CDR3 runs 14 residues. Germline V gene lookup returns CDR1 SGHAT and CDR2 FQNNGV. The chain's CDR3 is CASTEGVSYNEQFF. As DNA, the CDR3 is TGTGCCAGCACCGAAGGGGTCAGTTACAATGAGCAGTTCTTC.